The 21 T cell receptor beta chains presented below share a single source sample, sequenced in a study of blood T cell repertoires in COVID-19. Assay used: immunoSEQ multiplex PCR; TCRdb lists only in-frame clones, some missing. The profile shows some 160,000 clones, around 75% of them singletons. Material for sequencing was peripheral blood. Source of these receptors: a woman older than 75 with acute or convalescent COVID-19.

The V gene is TRBV27, the J gene TRBJ1-6; TRBD1 matches 7 bases. Germline V CDR1 and CDR2: MNHEY, SMNVEV (reference sequence). This CDR3 is built from 16 residues. Germline trimming cut 0 bases from V and 6 bases from J; bases unmatched to any gene: 5. Here the CDR3 DNA reads TGTGCCAGCAGTTTATCCGGGACAGCACTTAATTCACCCCTCCACTTT. Its translation is CASSLSGTALNSPLHF.

This clone appeared once. The chain uses TRBV7-9 and TRBJ2-1; perhaps TRBD2 as D (7 bases). This CDR3 contains 15 residues. Trimming left V 5 bases short and J 6 bases short, with 17 bases between. Germline CDR1 is SEHNR and CDR2 is FQNEAQ (reference sequence). The DNA of the CDR3 is TGTGCCAGCAGCCCTCCATGGGGGGGCCCCAATGAGCAGTTCTTC. It yields the protein CASSPPWGGPNEQFF. The full variable domain, completed using reference TRBV7-9 and TRBJ2-1, is DTGVSQNPRHKITKRGQNVTFRCDPISEHNRLYWYRQTLGQGPEFLTYFQNEAQLEKSRLLSDRFSAERPKGSFSTLEIQRTEQGDSAMYLCASSPPWGGPNEQFFGPGTRLTVL.

This chain uses TRBV2 with TRBJ2-7; 13 bases line up with TRBD2. This CDR3 has 15 residues. Trimming removed 4 bases from V and 6 bases from J; junction bases left unmatched: 6. The V gene's germline CDR1 is SNHLY and CDR2 FYNNEI. CDR3 bases: TGTGCCAGCAGTGCCCTTACTAGCGGGAGGGGCGAGCAGTACTTC. Translated, it gives CASSALTSGRGEQYF.

The chain couples TRBV10-1 to TRBJ2-3; D remains ambiguous. The CDR3 covers 13 residues. V gave up 4 bases and J gave up 2 bases, with 7 bases separating them. Germline CDR1 reads WNHNN; CDR2 reads SYGVQD (reference sequence). The CDR3 sequence is CASSVEPTDTQYF. DNA for the CDR3: TGCGCCAGCAGTGTAGAGCCCACAGATACGCAGTATTTT.

The V and J genes are TRBV5-8 and TRBJ2-1; 10 bases match TRBD1. The CDR3 consists of 15 residues. The J segment lost 2 bases and the V segment lost 4 bases, leaving 3 bases of the junction unmatched. The germline V gene has CDR1 SGHTS and CDR2 YDEGEE. CDR3 DNA sequence: TGTGCCAGCAGCCCAGGGACAGGGGCCTACAATGAGCAGTTCTTC. Amino acid sequence: CASSPGTGAYNEQFF.

The chain joins TRBV28 to TRBJ2-2; D possibly corresponds to TRBD1 (7 bases). Trimming cost V 8 bases and J 7 bases, with 17 bases left between them. Germline-derived CDR1 and CDR2 are MDHEN and SYDVKM. The CDR3 runs 14 residues. The CDR3 reads CASGGGGVIGELFF. The CDR3 region has the DNA TGTGCCAGCGGAGGAGGGGGCGTTATCGGGGAGCTGTTTTTT.

This chain uses TRBV5-6 with TRBJ1-5; no firm D call. The CDR3 length is 12 residues. The germline gives CDR1 SGHDT, CDR2 YYEEEE. Trimming took off 1 base at V and 5 bases at J, with 4 bases between the two ends. The CDR3 sequence is CASSLRDQPQHF. CDR3 in DNA: TGTGCCAGCAGCTTGCGTGATCAGCCCCAGCATTTT.

The chain employs TRBV5-1 and TRBJ1-2; TRBD1 agrees at 8 bases. J was trimmed by 8 bases and V by 4 bases; bases with no gene match: 4. CDR3 length: 12 residues. Germline lookup yields CDR1 SGHRS and CDR2 YFSETQ. CDR3 bases: TGCGCCAGCAGCAGGACAGGGCTCGGCTACACCTTC. Translated: CASSRTGLGYTF.

This chain connects TRBV12-3 or TRBV12-4 to TRBJ2-7; D is unclear. Trimming stripped 1 base from V and 5 bases from J, with 6 bases between. This CDR3 is built from 12 residues. The CDR3 is CASSLDADEQYF. The CDR3 DNA sequence: TGTGCCAGCAGTTTAGACGCGGACGAGCAGTACTTC.

This clone was observed a handful of times. This CDR3 is also generated by other DNA sequences in the sample. CDR3 sequence (DNA): TGTGCCAGCTCGACAGGGGTCTATGGCTACACCTTC. Amino acids: CASSTGVYGYTF. The chain carries TRBV6-5 and TRBJ1-2; 8 bases map to TRBD1. Germline V gene data show CDR1 as MNHEY and CDR2 as SVGAGI. The trim removed 8 bases at V and 4 bases at J, leaving 3 bases unmatched. The CDR3 consists of 12 residues.

The chain links TRBV4-1 to TRBJ2-1; D is ambiguous. The V gene lost 4 bases and the J gene lost 7 bases, with 11 bases spanning the gap. This CDR3 region has 13 residues. Germline CDR1 is MGHRA and CDR2 is YSYEKL. The CDR3 here is CASSPNFSNEQFF. The CDR3 nucleotides are TGCGCCAGCAGCCCTAATTTTTCGAATGAGCAGTTCTTC.

The chain carries TRBV2 and TRBJ1-3; 8 bases are shared with TRBD1. Germline loops: CDR1 SNHLY, CDR2 FYNNEI. The CDR3 runs 13 residues. Losses at the gene ends were 10 bases for V and 7 bases for J; bases not matched to a gene: 9. The CDR3 DNA reads as TGTGCCACCTTACGACAGGGGATGAACACCATATATTTT. Residues: CATLRQGMNTIYF.

This chain uses TRBV2 with TRBJ2-7, with TRBD1 as a possible D gene (6 bases). Germline V lookup: CDR1 SNHLY, CDR2 FYNNEI. Deletions cut 5 bases from V and 1 base from J, with 15 bases between. The CDR3 length is 15 residues. The CDR3 DNA reads TGTGCCAGCAGTCCGACAGGATTCCCTTCCTACGAGCAGTACTTC. Its protein is CASSPTGFPSYEQYF.

This chain uses TRBV19 with TRBJ1-2; maybe TRBD1 (5 bases). The CDR3 length is 16 residues. Germline V lookup: CDR1 LNHDA, CDR2 SQIVND (reference sequence). V was cut by 7 bases and J by 4 bases, with 22 bases left in between. In nucleotides, the CDR3 is TGTGCCAGTACCCACTCCGGGGCAACGGGGGGCTATGGCTACACCTTC. Amino acids: CASTHSGATGGYGYTF.

The rearrangement links TRBV7-9 to TRBJ1-5; the D gene is possibly TRBD1 (6 bases). Germline loops: CDR1 SEHNR, CDR2 FQNEAQ (reference sequence). The CDR3 contains 15 residues. V was pared by 1 base and J by 4 bases, with 11 bases between. The CDR3 sequence is CASSLEGHPNQPQHF. The CDR3 region has the DNA TGTGCCAGCAGCTTAGAGGGACATCCAAATCAGCCCCAGCATTTT.

The chain recombines TRBV7-2 with TRBJ1-1, with a tentative D call TRBD1 (6 bases). Trimming stripped 5 bases from V and 4 bases from J, with 14 bases between. CDR3 length equals 14 residues. Germline V gene lookup returns CDR1 SGHTA and CDR2 FQGNSA. The CDR3 DNA reads TGTGCCAGCAGCATTCTACAGGGTGGCACTGAAGCTTTCTTT. Its protein product is CASSILQGGTEAFF.

The chain employs TRBV12-5 and TRBJ2-5; 7 positions match TRBD1. In germline, CDR1 is LGHNT, CDR2 FRNRAP. The CDR3 runs to 13 residues. The ends lost 6 bases at V and 1 base at J; junction bases unmatched: 2. This CDR3 is CASGRDSQETQYF. The DNA for the CDR3 is TGTGCTAGTGGCCGGGACAGCCAAGAGACCCAGTACTTC.

J is TRBJ2-2 and V is TRBV28; D might be TRBD2 (7 bases). In germline, CDR1 is MDHEN, CDR2 SYDVKM. The CDR3 has 15 amino acids. Trimming shortened V by 6 bases and J by 5 bases, and 16 bases separated the two germline ends. The CDR3 DNA reads as TGTGCCAGCAGCCCCATGAAGGGGGGGACCGGGGAGCTGTTTTTT. Its protein product is CASSPMKGGTGELFF.

This clone has a handful of counts. The CDR3 nucleotides are TGTGCCAGCAGTGAATACAGGGGGCGCGGTTCACCCCTCCACTTT. Its translation: CASSEYRGRGSPLHF. The J gene is TRBJ1-6, the V gene TRBV27, with TRBD1 matching 9 bases. The CDR3 covers 15 residues. The germline V gene encodes CDR1 MNHEY and CDR2 SMNVEV (reference sequence). Losses at the gene ends were 5 bases for V and 9 bases for J; bases not matched to a gene: 8.

The chain links TRBV13 to TRBJ1-3; 9 bases map to TRBD1. Germline loops: CDR1 PRHDT, CDR2 FYEKMQ (reference sequence). Trimming at V came to 4 bases and at J to 7 bases, leaving 11 bases not matched to a gene. This CDR3 comprises 16 residues. The chain's CDR3 is CASSSEGTGFGNTIYF. The DNA for the CDR3 is TGTGCCAGCAGCTCAGAGGGGACAGGGTTTGGTAACACCATATATTTT.

The sample holds one count of this clone. The rearrangement joins TRBV2 to TRBJ2-7, with D perhaps matching TRBD1 (5 bases). Trimming cost V 0 bases and J 0 bases, with 18 bases left between them. The germline V gene has CDR1 SNHLY and CDR2 FYNNEI. The CDR3 is 18 residues long. The CDR3 DNA follows: TGTGCCAGCAGTGAAGCGACGTCACCAGGGAAGAGCTCCTACGAGCAGTACTTC. Protein product: CASSEATSPGKSSYEQYF.